This is a list of T cell receptor beta chains from one sample in a study of T-cell memory formation after mild COVID-19. TCRdb re-called the 5' RACE reads with MiXCR, one entry per CDR3 protein. The sample gives about 110,000 distinct CDR3 sequences, approximately 22% of which show up once; around 41% is in the top ten. What was sequenced was PBMCs or a T cell subset sorted from them (not recorded which). These receptors all come from a man aged 18 to 35 who had mild COVID-19 (a few samples of this study predate the infection). Cell type and time point are not known. Both conserved end residues are part of each CDR3. A D gene is named only where the DNA matches it firmly. Only some rows state a clone size, as once, few, many or a class for expanded clones.

TRBJ2-1 | TRBV7-2 | 15 | NA | few | TGTGCCAGCAGCTTCTCCCCGGGGGACTACAATGAGCAGTTCTTC | CASSFSPGDYNEQFF
TRBJ1-2 | TRBV7-9 | 14 | NA | NA | TGTGCCAGCAGCCCCGGTCAGACAGTCTATGGCTACACCTTC | CASSPGQTVYGYTF
TRBJ2-7 | TRBV4-2 | 15 | NA | few | TGTGCCAGCAGCCAAGAGAAGGGTAGCTCCTACGAGCAGTACTTC | CASSQEKGSSYEQYF
TRBJ1-2 | TRBV5-1 | 14 | NA | NA | TGCGCCAGCAGCTTGGAGGGTTTAGGGGACGGCTACACCTTC | CASSLEGLGDGYTF
TRBJ1-1 | TRBV3-1 | 14 | NA | once | TGTGCCAGCAGCCCCATCTCTGGGGGCACTGAAGCTTTCTTT | CASSPISGGTEAFF
TRBJ2-7 | TRBV6-5 | 13 | TRBD2 | few | TGTGCCAGCAGCGCGGGGGGTTTCTACGAGCAGTACTTC | CASSAGGFYEQYF
TRBJ1-2 | TRBV7-9 | 16 | TRBD1 | few | TGTGCCAGCAGCCCTCGGACAGGTCCTCCTCCCTATGGCTACACCTTC | CASSPRTGPPPYGYTF
TRBJ2-3 | TRBV11-2 | 17 | NA | NA | TGTGCCAGCAGCTTAGTCCAAGAGGGGGAAGGCGGGGGTACGCAGTATTTT | CASSLVQEGEGGGTQYF
TRBJ2-5 | TRBV7-9 | 15 | NA | NA | TGTGCCAGCAGTACAGGGGGAGGGTACCAAGAGACCCAGTACTTC | CASSTGGGYQETQYF
TRBJ2-7 | TRBV2 | 14 | TRBD1 | NA | TGTGCCAGCCTTCTAGGGGACAGGGGCTACGAGCAGTACTTC | CASLLGDRGYEQYF
TRBJ2-1 | TRBV28 | 17 | TRBD1 | few | TGTGCCAGCAGTTTACCCCGACTGACAGGGGGTCACAATGAGCAGTTCTTC | CASSLPRLTGGHNEQFF
TRBJ2-7 | TRBV7-9 | 15 | NA | NA | TGTGCCAGCAGCTCCGGCCAGGGAGGAGCCTACGAGCAGTACTTC | CASSSGQGGAYEQYF
TRBJ2-5 | TRBV11-2 | 18 | TRBD2 | NA | TGTGCCAGCAGCTCGGGACAATTCGGACTAGCGGGGTTAGAGACCCAGTACTTC | CASSSGQFGLAGLETQYF
TRBJ2-7 | TRBV4-2 | 18 | TRBD2 | NA | TGTGCCAGCAGCCAAGAACTAACGCTAGCGGGGCGGTACTACGAGCAGTACTTC | CASSQELTLAGRYYEQYF
TRBJ2-5 | TRBV20-1 | 12 | NA | many | TGCAGTGCTACGTGGGTTGAAGAGACCCAGTACTTC | CSATWVEETQYF
TRBJ1-2 | TRBV7-9 | 15 | NA | once | TGTGCCAGCAGCCAAACAGGGCGCCCGAACTATGGCTACACCTTC | CASSQTGRPNYGYTF
TRBJ1-5 | TRBV6-1 | 15 | NA | NA | TGTGCCAGCAGGTCCCACAGACAGCGGGTTCAGCCCCAGCATTTT | CASRSHRQRVQPQHF
TRBJ1-1 | TRBV6-2/TRBV6-3 | 16 | TRBD1 | NA | TGTGCCAGCAGTTACTCGAGGAGGGGGCGAGGCACTGAAGCTTTCTTT | CASSYSRRGRGTEAFF
TRBJ2-7 | TRBV10-3 | 13 | NA | once | TGTGCCATCAGCGGGGACGGATATTACGAGCAGTACTTC | CAISGDGYYEQYF
TRBJ2-3 | TRBV6-2/TRBV6-3 | 12 | NA | NA | TGTGCCAGCAGTTACTCGGAAGATACGCAGTATTTT | CASSYSEDTQYF
TRBJ2-1 | TRBV10-3 | 16 | NA | NA | TGTGCCATCAGTGAGGGGACTCAATACCCTCCGAATGAGCAGTTCTTC | CAISEGTQYPPNEQFF
TRBJ2-7 | TRBV6-1 | 12 | NA | few | TGTGCCAGCATCCGTGGACTTTACGAGCAGTACTTC | CASIRGLYEQYF
TRBJ2-3 | TRBV9 | 15 | TRBD1 | NA | TGTGCCAGCAGCGATGAGGACAGGGTCGGAGATACGCAGTATTTT | CASSDEDRVGDTQYF
TRBJ2-2 | TRBV7-8 | 14 | TRBD2 | NA | TGTGCCAGCAGCTTAGGGACTAGCACCGGGGAGCTGTTTTTT | CASSLGTSTGELFF
TRBJ1-1 | TRBV7-9 | 15 | TRBD1 | few | TGTGCCAGCAGCTCCCGACAGGGCTGGGACACTGAAGCTTTCTTT | CASSSRQGWDTEAFF
TRBJ2-7 | TRBV9 | 15 | NA | few | TGTGCCAGCAGCCCACCCGGAGGTATTAGGACGGAGCAGTACTTC | CASSPPGGIRTEQYF
TRBJ2-3 | TRBV6-5 | 14 | TRBD2 | NA | TGTGCCAGCAGTTACTTACTAGCGGGGGGAGAAGAGTATTTT | CASSYLLAGGEEYF
TRBJ2-1 | TRBV5-4 | 14 | NA | NA | TGTGCCAGCAGGGAAACGGAGAGCATTTATGAGCAGTTCTTC | CASRETESIYEQFF
TRBJ1-1 | TRBV29-1 | 12 | NA | NA | TGCAGCGTTGTAAAGGGCCCCACTGAAGCTTTCTTT | CSVVKGPTEAFF